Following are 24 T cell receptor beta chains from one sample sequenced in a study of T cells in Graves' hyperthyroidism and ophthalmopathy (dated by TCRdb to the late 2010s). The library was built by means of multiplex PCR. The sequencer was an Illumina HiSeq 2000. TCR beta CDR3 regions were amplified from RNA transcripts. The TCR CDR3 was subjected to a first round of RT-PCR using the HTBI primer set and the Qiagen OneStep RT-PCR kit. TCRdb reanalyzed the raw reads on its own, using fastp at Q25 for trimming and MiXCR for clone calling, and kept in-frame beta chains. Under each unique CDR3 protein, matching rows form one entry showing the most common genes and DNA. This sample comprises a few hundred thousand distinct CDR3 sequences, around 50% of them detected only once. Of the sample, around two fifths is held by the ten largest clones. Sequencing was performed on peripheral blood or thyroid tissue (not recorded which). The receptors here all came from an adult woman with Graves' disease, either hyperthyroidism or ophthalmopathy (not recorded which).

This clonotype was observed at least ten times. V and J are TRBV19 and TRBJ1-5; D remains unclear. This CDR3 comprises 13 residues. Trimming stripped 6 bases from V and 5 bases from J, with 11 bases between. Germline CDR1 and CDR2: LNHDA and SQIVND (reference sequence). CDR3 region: CASRMAEHQPQHF. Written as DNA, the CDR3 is TGTGCCAGTAGGATGGCAGAACATCAGCCCCAGCATTTT.

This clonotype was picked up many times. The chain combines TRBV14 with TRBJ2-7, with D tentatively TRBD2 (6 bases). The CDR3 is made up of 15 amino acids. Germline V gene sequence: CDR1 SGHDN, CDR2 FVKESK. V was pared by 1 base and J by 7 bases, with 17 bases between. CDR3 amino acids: CASSQGLLGAGEQYF. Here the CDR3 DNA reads TGTGCCAGCAGCCAAGGCCTTCTCGGGGCGGGGGAGCAGTACTTC. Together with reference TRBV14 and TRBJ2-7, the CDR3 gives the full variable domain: EAGVTQFPSHSVIEKGQTVTLRCDPISGHDNLYWYRRVMGKEIKFLLHFVKESKQDESGMPNNRFLAERTGGTYSTLKVQPAELEDSGVYFCASSQGLLGAGEQYFGPGTRLTVT.

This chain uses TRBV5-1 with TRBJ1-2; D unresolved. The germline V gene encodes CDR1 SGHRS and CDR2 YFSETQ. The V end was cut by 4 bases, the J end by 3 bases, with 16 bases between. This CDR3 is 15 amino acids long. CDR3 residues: CASSQDQPGHYGYTF. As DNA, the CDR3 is TGCGCCAGCAGCCAAGATCAGCCAGGTCACTATGGCTACACCTTC.

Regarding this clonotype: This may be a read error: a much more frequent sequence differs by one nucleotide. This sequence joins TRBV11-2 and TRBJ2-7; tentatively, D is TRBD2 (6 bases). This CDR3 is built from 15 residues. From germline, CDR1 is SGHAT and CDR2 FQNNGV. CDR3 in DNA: TGTGCCATCAGCTTAGATTGGGGTAGCGGCTACGAGCAGTACTTC. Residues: CAISLDWGSGYEQYF.

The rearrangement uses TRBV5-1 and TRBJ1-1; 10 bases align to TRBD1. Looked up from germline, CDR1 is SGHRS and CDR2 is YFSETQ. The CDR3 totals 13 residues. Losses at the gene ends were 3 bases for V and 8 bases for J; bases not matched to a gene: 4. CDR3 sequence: CASSYDRGREAFF. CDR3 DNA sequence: TGCGCCAGCAGCTACGACAGGGGGCGGGAAGCTTTCTTT. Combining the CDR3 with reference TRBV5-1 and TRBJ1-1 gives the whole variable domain KAGVTQTPRYLIKTRGQQVTLSCSPISGHRSVSWYQQTPGQGLQFLFEYFSETQRNKGNFPGRFSGRQFSNSRSEMNVSTLELGDSALYLCASSYDRGREAFFGQGTRLTVV.

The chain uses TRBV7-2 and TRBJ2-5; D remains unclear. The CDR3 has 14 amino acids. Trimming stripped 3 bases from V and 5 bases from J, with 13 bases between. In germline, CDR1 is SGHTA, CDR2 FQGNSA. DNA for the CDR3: TGTGCCAGCAGCTTTCGGGTAGGAGCGGAGACCCAGTACTTC. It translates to CASSFRVGAETQYF.

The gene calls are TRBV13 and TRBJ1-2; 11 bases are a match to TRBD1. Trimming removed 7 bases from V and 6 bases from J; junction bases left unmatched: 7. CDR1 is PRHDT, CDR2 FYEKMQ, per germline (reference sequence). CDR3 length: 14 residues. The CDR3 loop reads CASTSDRGLNGYTF. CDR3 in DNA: TGTGCCAGCACCTCGGACAGGGGGCTAAATGGCTACACCTTC.

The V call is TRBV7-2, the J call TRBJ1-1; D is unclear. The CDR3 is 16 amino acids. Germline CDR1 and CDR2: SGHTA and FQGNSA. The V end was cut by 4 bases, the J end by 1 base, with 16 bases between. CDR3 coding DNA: TGTGCCAGCAGCTCGACTGGACGAGTTCGGAACACTGAAGCTTTCTTT. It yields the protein CASSSTGRVRNTEAFF.

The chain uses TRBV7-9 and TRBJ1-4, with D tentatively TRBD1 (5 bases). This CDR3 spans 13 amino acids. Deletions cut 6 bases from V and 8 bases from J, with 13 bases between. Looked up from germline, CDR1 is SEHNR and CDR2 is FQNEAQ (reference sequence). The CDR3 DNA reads TGTGCCAGCAGTGAAGCGGGGACGGAAAAACTGTTTTTT. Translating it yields CASSEAGTEKLFF.

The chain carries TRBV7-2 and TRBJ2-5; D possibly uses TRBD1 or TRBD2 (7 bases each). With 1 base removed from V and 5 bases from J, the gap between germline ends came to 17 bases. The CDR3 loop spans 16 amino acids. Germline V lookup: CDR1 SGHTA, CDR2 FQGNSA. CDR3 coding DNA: TGTGCCAGCAGCTTAGGTGCTTCAGGGGGGGTGGAGACCCAGTACTTC. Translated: CASSLGASGGVETQYF.

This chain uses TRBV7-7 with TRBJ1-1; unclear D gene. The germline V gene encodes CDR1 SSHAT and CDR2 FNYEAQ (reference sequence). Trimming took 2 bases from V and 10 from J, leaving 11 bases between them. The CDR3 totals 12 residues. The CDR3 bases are TGTGCCAGCAGCTTATCCCAGGAGGGAGCTTTCTTT. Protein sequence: CASSLSQEGAFF.

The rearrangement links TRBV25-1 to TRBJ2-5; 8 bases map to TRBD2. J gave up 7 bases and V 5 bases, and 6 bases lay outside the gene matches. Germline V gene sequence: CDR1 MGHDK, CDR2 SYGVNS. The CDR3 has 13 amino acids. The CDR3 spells CASSISGTTTQYF. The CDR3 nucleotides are TGTGCCAGCAGTATTAGCGGGACTACGACCCAGTACTTC.

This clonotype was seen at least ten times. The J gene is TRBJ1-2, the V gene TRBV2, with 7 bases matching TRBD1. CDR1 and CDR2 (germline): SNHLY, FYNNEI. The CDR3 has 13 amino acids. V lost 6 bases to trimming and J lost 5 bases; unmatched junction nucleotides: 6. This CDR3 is CASSDRVPYGYTF. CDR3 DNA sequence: TGTGCCAGCAGCGACAGGGTTCCTTATGGCTACACCTTC.

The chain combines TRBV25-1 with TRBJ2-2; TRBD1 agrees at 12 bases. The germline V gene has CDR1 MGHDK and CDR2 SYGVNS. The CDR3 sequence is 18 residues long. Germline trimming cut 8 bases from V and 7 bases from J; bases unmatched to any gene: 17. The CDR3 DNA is TGTGCCAGCCGAAAAACCCCGGGACAGGGGGCGATAGGCGGGGAGCTGTTTTTT. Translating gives CASRKTPGQGAIGGELFF.

The CDR3 DNA reads as TGTGCCAGCAGCTTGCGACGGGGGGCCCAAGAGACCCAGTACTTC. Its translation: CASSLRRGAQETQYF. This rearrangement joins TRBV7-3 to TRBJ2-5; tentative D call: TRBD2 (7 bases). This CDR3 comprises 15 residues. V gave up 3 bases and J gave up 1 base, with 12 bases separating them. CDR1 and CDR2 from the germline V gene are SGHTA and FQGTGA.

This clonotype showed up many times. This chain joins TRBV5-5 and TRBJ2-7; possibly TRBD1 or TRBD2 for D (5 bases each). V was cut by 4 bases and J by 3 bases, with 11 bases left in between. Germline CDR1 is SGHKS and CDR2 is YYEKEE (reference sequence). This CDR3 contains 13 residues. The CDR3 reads CASSRDHNYEQYF. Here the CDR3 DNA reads TGTGCCAGCAGCCGGGACCACAACTACGAGCAGTACTTC. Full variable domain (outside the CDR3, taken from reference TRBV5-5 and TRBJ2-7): DAGVTQSPTHLIKTRGQQVTLRCSPISGHKSVSWYQQVLGQGPQFIFQYYEKEERGRGNFPDRFSARQFPNYSSELNVNALLLGDSALYLCASSRDHNYEQYFGPGTRLTVT.

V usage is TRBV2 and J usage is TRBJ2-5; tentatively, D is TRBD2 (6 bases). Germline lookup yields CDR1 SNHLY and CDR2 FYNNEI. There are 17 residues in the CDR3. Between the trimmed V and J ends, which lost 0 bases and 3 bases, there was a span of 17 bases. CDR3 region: CASSEAPLEEGEETQYF. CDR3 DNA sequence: TGTGCCAGCAGTGAAGCTCCCCTGGAGGAGGGAGAAGAGACCCAGTACTTC.

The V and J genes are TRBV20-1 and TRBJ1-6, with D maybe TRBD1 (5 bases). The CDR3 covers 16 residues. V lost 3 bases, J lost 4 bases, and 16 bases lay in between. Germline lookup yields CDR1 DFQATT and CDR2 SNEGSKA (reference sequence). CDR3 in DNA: TGCAGTGCTAGGTTGGGACCCAACTTGTATAATTCACCCCTCCACTTT. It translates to CSARLGPNLYNSPLHF.

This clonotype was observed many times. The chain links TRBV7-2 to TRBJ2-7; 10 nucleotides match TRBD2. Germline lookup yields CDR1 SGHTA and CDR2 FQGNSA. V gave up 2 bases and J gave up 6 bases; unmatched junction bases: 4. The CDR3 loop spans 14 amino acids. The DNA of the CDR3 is TGTGCCAGCAGCTTAAGCGGGAGGGCGGCCGAGCAGTACTTC. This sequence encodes CASSLSGRAAEQYF.

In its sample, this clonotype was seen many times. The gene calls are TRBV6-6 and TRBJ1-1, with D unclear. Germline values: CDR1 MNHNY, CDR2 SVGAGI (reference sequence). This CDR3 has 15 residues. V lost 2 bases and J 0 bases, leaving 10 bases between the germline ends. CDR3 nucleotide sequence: TGTGCCAGCAGTTACGGGTCGGAACTGAACACTGAAGCTTTCTTT. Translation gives CASSYGSELNTEAFF.

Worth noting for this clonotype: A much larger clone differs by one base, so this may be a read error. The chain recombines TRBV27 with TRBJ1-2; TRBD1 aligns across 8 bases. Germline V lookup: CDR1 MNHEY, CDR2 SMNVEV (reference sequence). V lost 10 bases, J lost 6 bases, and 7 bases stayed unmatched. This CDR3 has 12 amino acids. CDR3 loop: CATWDRLHGYTF. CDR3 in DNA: TGTGCCACCTGGGACAGGCTCCATGGCTACACCTTC.

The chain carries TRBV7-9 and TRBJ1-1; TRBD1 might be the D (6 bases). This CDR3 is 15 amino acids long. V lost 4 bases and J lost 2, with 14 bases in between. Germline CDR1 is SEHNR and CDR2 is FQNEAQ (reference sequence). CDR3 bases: TGTGCCAGCAGCTCGACAGGAGGGGTTAACACTGAAGCTTTCTTT. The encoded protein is CASSSTGGVNTEAFF.

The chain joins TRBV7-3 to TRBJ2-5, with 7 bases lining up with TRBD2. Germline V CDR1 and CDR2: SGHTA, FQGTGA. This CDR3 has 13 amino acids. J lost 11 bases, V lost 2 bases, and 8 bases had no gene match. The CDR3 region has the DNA TGTGCCAGCAGCTTATCGTGGGGAGGGAATCAGTACTTC. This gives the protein CASSLSWGGNQYF. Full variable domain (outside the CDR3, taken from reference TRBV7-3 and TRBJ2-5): GAGVSQTPSNKVTEKGKYVELRCDPISGHTALYWYRQSLGQGPEFLIYFQGTGAADDSGLPNDRFFAVRPEGSVSTLKIQRTERGDSAVYLCASSLSWGGNQYFGPGTRLLVL.

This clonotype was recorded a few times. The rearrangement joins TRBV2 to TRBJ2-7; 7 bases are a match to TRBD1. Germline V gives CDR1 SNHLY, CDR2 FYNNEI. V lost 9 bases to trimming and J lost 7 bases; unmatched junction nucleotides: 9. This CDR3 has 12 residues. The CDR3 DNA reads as TGTGCCAGTTTTACAGGGGTTGGTGAGCAGTACTTC. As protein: CASFTGVGEQYF.